This T cell receptor (beta chain) originates from a study of T-cell memory formation after mild COVID-19. This clonotype occurred many times. TCRdb used MiXCR to reprocess the 5' RACE reads, holding one entry per CDR3 protein. Counted here are a few hundred thousand distinct CDR3 sequences, around 21% occurring once; the ten biggest clones make up about 12%. The CDR3 consists of 11 residues. Germline V gives CDR1 LGHDT, CDR2 YNNKEL (reference sequence). V gave up 3 bases and J gave up 8 bases, with 4 bases separating them. V is TRBV3-1 and J is TRBJ2-2; unclear D gene. The TCR originated in an adult woman who had mild COVID-19 (a few samples of this study predate the infection). Cell type and time point are not known. Sequences were obtained from PBMCs or a T cell subset sorted from them (not recorded which). CDR3 amino acids: CASSQAGELFF. CDR3 DNA: TGTGCCAGCAGCCAGGCGGGGGAGCTGTTTTTT.